This T cell receptor beta chain was found in a study of radiotherapy plus CTLA-4 blockade in lung cancer. Study-wide background: Among patients, 15% to 20% showed objective responses, and approximately 31% had disease control. General study findings and limits: How blood T cell clones changed early, along with interferon-beta, reportedly forecast response best. Clones of tumor-derived TCRs expanded in blood after radiotherapy plus ipilimumab.

Trimming cost V 3 bases and J 4 bases; bases outside gene matches: 8. The CDR3 spans 16 residues. The germline gives CDR1 SGHRS, CDR2 YFSETQ. Remarks on this clone: As yet, its antigen is unknown.

Assay used: immunoSEQ multiplex PCR; TCRdb lists only in-frame clones, some missing. The repertoire has 95,000 to 150,000 clones, around 89% of them found once; the top ten carry more than 6.5%. The study treated chemo-refractory metastatic non-small-cell lung cancer patients with focal radiation plus ipilimumab CTLA-4 blockade. The receptor comes from a human donor with non-small cell lung cancer that progressed on radiotherapy plus ipilimumab. The rearrangement links TRBV5-1 to TRBJ2-7; 12 positions match TRBD2. This specimen consisted of peripheral blood, obtained from a patient treated with radiotherapy plus ipilimumab. CDR3 protein: CASSSMTSGRVYEQYF. Written as DNA, the CDR3 is TGCGCCAGCAGCTCGATGACTAGCGGGAGAGTTTACGAGCAGTACTTC.